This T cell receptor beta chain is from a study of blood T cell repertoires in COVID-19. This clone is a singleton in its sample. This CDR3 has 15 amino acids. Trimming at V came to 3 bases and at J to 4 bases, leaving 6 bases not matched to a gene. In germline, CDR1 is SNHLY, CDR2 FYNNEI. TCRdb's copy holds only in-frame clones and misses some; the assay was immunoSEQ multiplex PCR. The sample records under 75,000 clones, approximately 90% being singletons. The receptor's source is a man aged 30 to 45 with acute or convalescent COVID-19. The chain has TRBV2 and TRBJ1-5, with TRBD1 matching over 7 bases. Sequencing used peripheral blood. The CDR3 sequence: CASSEWDRVNQPQHF. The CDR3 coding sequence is TGTGCCAGCAGTGAGTGGGACAGAGTAAATCAGCCCCAGCATTTT.